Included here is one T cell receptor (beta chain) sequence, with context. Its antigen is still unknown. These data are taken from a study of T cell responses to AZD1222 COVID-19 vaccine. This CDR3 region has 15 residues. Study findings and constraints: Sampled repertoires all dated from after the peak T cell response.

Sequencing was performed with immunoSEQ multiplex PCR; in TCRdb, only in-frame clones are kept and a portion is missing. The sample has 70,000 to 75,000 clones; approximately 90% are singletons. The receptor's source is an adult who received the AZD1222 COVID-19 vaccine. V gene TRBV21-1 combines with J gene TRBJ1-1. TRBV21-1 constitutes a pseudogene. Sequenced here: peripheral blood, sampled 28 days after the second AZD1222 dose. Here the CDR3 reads CASSRIFPSNTEAFF. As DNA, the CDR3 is TGTGCCAGCAGCAGGATCTTCCCTTCGAACACTGAAGCTTTCTTT.